A single sample is the source of the 15 T cell receptor beta chains below, sequenced in a study of blood T cell repertoires in COVID-19 (dated by TCRdb to 2019 to 2021). Libraries were made using the immunoSEQ multiplex PCR assay. The table comes from immuneACCESS by way of TCRdb, which keeps in-frame sequences with V and J called. Part of the clones is missing from these tables; in studies checked, under half for an unresolved V gene and the rest for unknown reasons. In all, the sample holds 77,000 or so clones, and roughly 83% of those were seen once. In total, the top ten clones hold 6.9% of the sample. The sequencing input was peripheral blood. The receptors originated from a man aged 30 to 39 with COVID-19, enrolled during active disease.

The chain has TRBV27 and TRBJ2-1; TRBD2 aligns across 7 bases. V was clipped by 8 bases and J by 2 bases; unmatched bases: 3. The CDR3 loop spans 13 amino acids. Per the germline V gene, CDR1 is MNHEY and CDR2 is SMNVEV (reference sequence). The DNA for the CDR3 is TGTGCCAGCTCCCTAGCGGCCTACAATGAGCAGTTCTTC. Protein sequence: CASSLAAYNEQFF.

This CDR3 reads CASSQVPTGTDEKLFF. The CDR3, as DNA: TGCGCCAGCAGCCAAGTCCCGACAGGGACGGATGAAAAACTGTTTTTT. This chain joins TRBV4-3 and TRBJ1-4; 7 bases align to TRBD1. V lost 1 base, J lost 6 bases, and 8 bases stayed unmatched. Germline CDR1 and CDR2: LGHNA and YSLEER. This CDR3 has 16 residues.

Only a few counts were recorded for this clone. J is TRBJ1-5 and V is TRBV30, with D possibly TRBD1 on 5 matching bases. V was clipped by 3 bases and J by 7 bases, with 13 bases between them. CDR3 size: 13 residues. Germline V gene sequence: CDR1 GTSNPN, CDR2 SVGIG (reference sequence). The CDR3 DNA reads TGTGCCTGGAGCGCAGGGTTGGGGCAGCCCCAGCATTTT. This codes for CAWSAGLGQPQHF.

This chain joins TRBV11-2 and TRBJ2-1; D is ambiguous. CDR3 length: 14 amino acids. V lost 4 bases, J lost 0 bases, and 7 bases lay in between. Germline V gene data show CDR1 as SGHAT and CDR2 as FQNNGV. In DNA, the CDR3 is TGTGCCAGCAGCTCCGCGGCCTCCTACAATGAGCAGTTCTTC. As protein: CASSSAASYNEQFF.

The sample holds a few counts of this clone. V usage is TRBV7-2 and J usage is TRBJ2-1; 8 nucleotides line up with TRBD2. This CDR3 is built from 16 residues. Germline trimming cut 5 bases from V and 0 bases from J; bases unmatched to any gene: 6. CDR1 SGHTA and CDR2 FQGNSA come from the germline V gene. The CDR3 DNA sequence: TGTGCCAGCAGCCGGGGGGGACGGTACTCCTACAATGAGCAGTTCTTC. It codes for CASSRGGRYSYNEQFF.

In DNA, the CDR3 is TGTGCCAGCAGTTACCGGGACAGGGACCTAGCAAAACTGTTTTTT. Translating gives CASSYRDRDLAKLFF. This rearrangement joins TRBV6-5 to TRBJ1-4; 9 positions agree with TRBD1. This CDR3 is built from 15 residues. After removal of 2 bases from V and 10 bases from J, the junction contained 8 bases not matched to a gene. From germline, CDR1 is MNHEY and CDR2 SVGAGI.

V and J are TRBV7-9 and TRBJ2-2; TRBD2 agrees at 12 bases. The CDR3 is 15 amino acids. Germline values: CDR1 SEHNR, CDR2 FQNEAQ (reference sequence). J gave up 6 bases and V 4 bases, and 3 bases lay outside the gene matches. For the CDR3, the DNA is TGTGCCAGCAGCTCGACTAGCGGGAGCTCCGGGGAGCTGTTTTTT. The encoded protein is CASSSTSGSSGELFF.

The rearrangement uses TRBV27 and TRBJ2-7; possibly TRBD1 for D (6 bases). The CDR3 consists of 12 residues. CDR1 is MNHEY, CDR2 SMNVEV, per germline (reference sequence). Trimming left V 5 bases short and J 6 bases short, with 11 bases between. The CDR3 DNA reads as TGTGCCAGCAGTACAGGGACCGCCGAGCAGTACTTC. This encodes CASSTGTAEQYF.

The chain uses TRBV28 and TRBJ2-2; TRBD2 matches 15 bases. Germline V lookup: CDR1 MDHEN, CDR2 SYDVKM. The CDR3 covers 15 residues. Germline trimming cut 8 bases from V and 7 bases from J; bases unmatched to any gene: 5. The CDR3: CASLSGLAGGGELFF. In DNA, the CDR3 is TGTGCCAGCCTTTCGGGACTAGCGGGAGGCGGGGAGCTGTTTTTT.

This clone was counted between two and nine times. The chain has TRBV7-3 and TRBJ1-5; D unclear. The germline V gene encodes CDR1 SGHTA and CDR2 FQGTGA. CDR3 length: 15 amino acids. Trimming stripped 0 bases from V and 1 base from J, with 7 bases between. The CDR3 coding sequence is TGTGCCAGCAGCTTAACGGGGAGCAGCAATCAGCCCCAGCATTTT. Protein: CASSLTGSSNQPQHF.

The rearrangement uses TRBV20-1 and TRBJ2-7, with D possibly TRBD1 on 5 matching bases. CDR1 DFQATT and CDR2 SNEGSKA come from the germline V gene (reference sequence). The CDR3 is made up of 17 amino acids. Trimming cost V 3 bases and J 3 bases, with 24 bases left between them. CDR3 region: CSASDLAGKILGYEQYF. The CDR3 coding sequence is TGCAGTGCTAGTGATCTTGCAGGGAAGATCCTTGGCTACGAGCAGTACTTC.

This chain connects TRBV6-5 to TRBJ1-4; no firm D call. CDR3 length: 14 amino acids. The V gene lost 6 bases and the J gene lost 7 bases, with 15 bases spanning the gap. Germline CDR1 MNHEY, CDR2 SVGAGI. The CDR3 sequence: CASRGEEGGEKLFF. The CDR3 DNA follows: TGTGCCAGCAGGGGCGAAGAGGGCGGTGAAAAACTGTTTTTT.

The rearrangement joins TRBV5-6 to TRBJ1-6; 8 bases map to TRBD1. The junction had 5 bases not matched to a gene; V was cut back by 2 bases and J by 7 bases. Germline V gene lookup returns CDR1 SGHDT and CDR2 YYEEEE. The CDR3 runs to 15 residues. The CDR3 region is CASSFPGQVNSPLHF. In DNA form, the CDR3 reads TGTGCCAGCAGCTTCCCGGGACAGGTGAATTCACCCCTCCACTTT.

The rearrangement joins TRBV18 to TRBJ1-1, with 8 bases identical to TRBD1. The CDR3 is 15 residues long. Germline assignment: CDR1 KGHSH and CDR2 LQKENI. V was clipped by 10 bases and J by 5 bases; unmatched bases: 15. The DNA for the CDR3 is TGTGCCACCCACAGCCGGCAGGGGGCGCATACTGAAGCTTTCTTT. Its protein is CATHSRQGAHTEAFF.

This clone was recorded a few times. The genes are TRBV28 and TRBJ1-1; D is undetermined. CDR1 and CDR2 from the germline V gene are MDHEN and SYDVKM. CDR3 length: 12 amino acids. V gave up 8 bases and J gave up 0 bases, with 7 bases separating them. CDR3 nucleotide sequence: TGTGCCAGCGGGCCCCTGAACACTGAAGCTTTCTTT. This translates into CASGPLNTEAFF. Complete variable domain (other parts from reference TRBV28 and TRBJ1-1): DVKVTQSSRYLVKRTGEKVFLECVQDMDHENMFWYRQDPGLGLRLIYFSYDVKMKEKGDIPEGYSVSREKKERFSLILESASTNQTSMYLCASGPLNTEAFFGQGTRLTVV.